What follows are 27 T cell receptor beta chains derived from one specimen sequenced in a study of beta chain features in type 1 diabetes. General study results and limits: People with Type 1 diabetes carried modestly yet significantly shorter TCRB CDR3s in all four CD4+ subsets.

No antigen has been assigned to these receptors. All of the isolated RNA was reverse transcribed, so expressed TCRB transcripts were sequenced. Clones were sequenced by immunoSEQ multiplex PCR, and TCRdb holds only the in-frame ones, with some missing. The table shows 150,000 to 200,000 clones, with roughly 60% occurring only once. Sequenced sample: naive CD4+ T cells from blood. All receptors derive from a man aged 30 to 45 with type 1 diabetes.

The chain combines TRBV7-2 with TRBJ2-3; D is possibly TRBD2 (7 bases). The ends were cut back, 1 base at V and 2 bases at J, with 13 bases in the middle. From germline, CDR1 is SGHTA and CDR2 FQGNSA. The CDR3 runs 16 residues. The CDR3 nucleotides read TGTGCCAGCAGCTTAGTCCCGGGGGGCTCCACAGATACGCAGTATTTT. Amino acid sequence: CASSLVPGGSTDTQYF.

The genes are TRBV4-3 and TRBJ1-1, with 9 nucleotides matching TRBD1. CDR1 LGHNA and CDR2 YSLEER come from the germline V gene. The CDR3 is 15 amino acids. Trimming at V came to 4 bases and at J to 4 bases, leaving 7 bases not matched to a gene. CDR3 amino acids: CASSRGDRESTEAFF. CDR3 coding DNA: TGCGCCAGCAGCCGGGGGGACAGGGAGAGCACTGAAGCTTTCTTT.

Comment on this clone: Other DNA sequences in this specimen translate into the identical CDR3. The V call is TRBV5-6, the J call TRBJ2-5; no clear D gene. CDR1 is SGHDT, CDR2 YYEEEE, per germline. V was clipped by 2 bases and J by 5 bases, with 4 bases between them. The CDR3 covers 11 residues. The DNA for the CDR3 is TGTGCCAGCAGCTTTCTGGAGACCCAGTACTTC. Its translation: CASSFLETQYF. Supplemented by reference TRBV5-6 and TRBJ2-5, the full variable domain reads DAGVTQSPTHLIKTRGQQVTLRCSPKSGHDTVSWYQQALGQGPQFIFQYYEEEERQRGNFPDRFSGHQFPNYSSELNVNALLLGDSALYLCASSFLETQYFGPGTRLLVL.

The chain uses TRBV6-5 and TRBJ1-1, with 8 bases fitting TRBD1. Losses at the gene ends were 7 bases for V and 1 base for J; bases not matched to a gene: 8. CDR1 is MNHEY and CDR2 is SVGAGI in the germline V gene. The CDR3 contains 15 residues. CDR3 region: CASKYFGQGNTEAFF. Written as DNA, the CDR3 is TGTGCCAGCAAATATTTCGGACAGGGGAACACTGAAGCTTTCTTT.

CDR3 nucleotides: TGTGCCAGCAGCTTGTTTGAGGAGCAGTATAGCAATCAGCCCCAGCATTTT. It codes for CASSLFEEQYSNQPQHF. The V and J genes are TRBV5-6 and TRBJ1-5; D gene unclear. V lost 1 base to trimming and J lost 0 bases, with 14 bases between them. This CDR3 is 17 amino acids long. From germline, CDR1 is SGHDT and CDR2 YYEEEE.

The table lists this clone with a few counts. V usage is TRBV7-9 and J usage is TRBJ2-5; D not certain. Germline CDR1 and CDR2: SEHNR and FQNEAQ (reference sequence). The length of the CDR3 is 12 residues. V lost 2 bases and J 5 bases, leaving 6 bases between the germline ends. The CDR3 nucleotides read TGTGCCAGCAGCTTACCTTACGAGACCCAGTACTTC. Translated, it gives CASSLPYETQYF.

This chain links TRBV4-3 with TRBJ1-4; D uncertain. The germline V gene has CDR1 LGHNA and CDR2 YSLEER. The germline V and J ends were trimmed by 4 bases and 0 bases, with 9 bases remaining between them. The CDR3 sequence is 15 residues long. In nucleotides, the CDR3 is TGCGCCAGCAGCCTTGAGGGAGCAACTAATGAAAAACTGTTTTTT. It encodes CASSLEGATNEKLFF.

This clone was recorded a few times. This rearrangement joins TRBV29-1 to TRBJ1-1, with D hard to call. Germline values: CDR1 SQVTM, CDR2 ANQGSEA. The CDR3 runs 11 residues. Trimming removed 4 bases from V and 5 bases from J, with 8 bases in between. CDR3 protein: CSVVLKTEAFF. In nucleotides, the CDR3 is TGCAGCGTTGTCCTAAAAACTGAAGCTTTCTTT.

The V and J genes are TRBV6-1 and TRBJ2-3; D possibly uses TRBD1 or TRBD2 (6 bases each). Germline-derived CDR1 and CDR2 are MNHNS and SASEGT. The CDR3 runs to 17 residues. V shed 4 bases and J shed 1 base, with 18 bases lying between them. The CDR3 DNA reads TGTGCCAGCAGTGGCTTCGAGAGGGGGGCGGGCACAGATACGCAGTATTTT. This translates into CASSGFERGAGTDTQYF.

This chain connects TRBV9 to TRBJ1-1, with D tentatively TRBD1 (5 bases). V was cut by 4 bases and J by 0 bases, with 16 bases left in between. The CDR3 consists of 16 residues. Per the germline V gene, CDR1 is SGDLS and CDR2 is YYNGEE. DNA for the CDR3: TGTGCCAGCAGCCTGGGAGAGGGACTGATGAACACTGAAGCTTTCTTT. Translated: CASSLGEGLMNTEAFF. The variable domain in full, completed from reference TRBV9 and TRBJ1-1, reads DSGVTQTPKHLITATGQRVTLRCSPRSGDLSVYWYQQSLDQGLQFLIQYYNGEERAKGNILERFSAQQFPDLHSELNLSSLELGDSALYFCASSLGEGLMNTEAFFGQGTRLTVV.

Notes on this clone: A junction end diverges from the germline sequence, so it may reflect a read error. The chain is built from TRBV11-2 and TRBJ2-3; TRBD1 agrees at 9 bases. Germline CDR1 reads SGHAT; CDR2 reads FQNNGV. This CDR3 spans 17 amino acids. The CDR3 region is CASSSPTGTGSTDTQYF. The DNA of the CDR3 is TGTGCCAGCAGCTCCCCCACCGGGACAGGGAGCACGGATACGCAGTATTTT.

The genes are TRBV1 and TRBJ2-4. TRBV1 is given as a pseudogene. The CDR3 runs 15 residues. The DNA of the CDR3 is TGCACCAGCAGCCAATCGGGCAGAGCCAAAAACATTCAGTACTTC. Amino acids: CTSSQSGRAKNIQYF.

The V gene is TRBV4-3, the J gene TRBJ2-1; 7 nucleotides align to TRBD1. CDR1 and CDR2 from the germline V gene are LGHNA and YSLEER. The CDR3 spans 14 residues. With 5 bases clipped from V and 5 bases from J, the junction kept 6 bases outside the gene matches. The CDR3 sequence: CASSISTGNNEQFF. The CDR3 region has the DNA TGCGCCAGCAGCATATCGACAGGGAACAATGAGCAGTTCTTC.

The chain couples TRBV7-6 to TRBJ2-7; TRBD1 agrees at 9 bases. The junction had 6 bases not matched to a gene; V was cut back by 4 bases and J by 5 bases. Germline V gene lookup returns CDR1 SGHVS and CDR2 FNYEAQ. CDR3 length: 14 residues. CDR3 in DNA: TGTGCCAGCAGCTCGGGACAGGGTATGAACGAGCAGTACTTC. This sequence encodes CASSSGQGMNEQYF.

This clone was seen more than once but under ten times. The chain recombines TRBV9 with TRBJ2-1; D is ambiguous. Germline V gene data show CDR1 as SGDLS and CDR2 as YYNGEE. Trimming shortened V by 3 bases and J by 3 bases, and 7 bases separated the two germline ends. The length of the CDR3 is 13 residues. Here the CDR3 DNA reads TGTGCCAGCAGCGAAGCCTACTACAATGAGCAGTTCTTC. This encodes CASSEAYYNEQFF.

This clone was detected only once. This sequence joins TRBV6-5 and TRBJ2-5; D remains unclear. The CDR3 is 11 residues long. Between the trimmed V and J ends, which lost 6 bases and 3 bases, there was a span of 5 bases. Germline CDR1 and CDR2: MNHEY and SVGAGI. The CDR3 spells CASRLEETQYF. CDR3 coding DNA: TGTGCCAGCAGATTAGAAGAGACCCAGTACTTC.

A few counts support this clone. The chain uses TRBV30 and TRBJ1-3, with D unclear. This CDR3 is 13 amino acids long. V was trimmed by 1 base and J by 3 bases, leaving 7 bases between them. Germline assignment: CDR1 GTSNPN and CDR2 SVGIG (reference sequence). The CDR3 is CAWSEQLGNTIYF. CDR3 bases: TGTGCCTGGAGTGAACAGCTTGGAAACACCATATATTTT.

The J gene is TRBJ2-3, the V gene TRBV5-4; 11 nucleotides line up with TRBD1. V lost 3 bases, J lost 3 bases, and 9 bases stayed unmatched. Germline V CDR1 and CDR2: SGHNT, YYREEE (reference sequence). The CDR3 loop spans 17 amino acids. The CDR3 protein is CASSWDPRDRGTDTQYF. The CDR3 DNA is TGTGCCAGCAGCTGGGACCCCCGGGACAGGGGGACAGATACGCAGTATTTT.

V and J are TRBV20-1 and TRBJ2-5; D call uncertain. CDR1 and CDR2 (germline): DFQATT, SNEGSKA (reference sequence). CDR3 size: 10 residues. Trimming shortened V by 8 bases and J by 3 bases, and 7 bases separated the two germline ends. The CDR3 sequence: CSLAEETQYF. The CDR3 nucleotides read TGCAGTCTGGCTGAAGAGACCCAGTACTTC.

About this clone: One junction end disagrees with the germline gene, perhaps due to a read error. The V gene is TRBV27, the J gene TRBJ1-1, with no clear D. The CDR3 covers 14 residues. Germline V CDR1 and CDR2: MNHEY, SMNVEV (reference sequence). CDR3: CASSLSPEPQERRF. CDR3 DNA: TGTGCCAGCAGTTTATCGCCCGAGCCTCAGGAGAGAAGGTTT.

The chain links TRBV9 to TRBJ2-3; TRBD1 aligns across 8 bases. Germline loops: CDR1 SGDLS, CDR2 YYNGEE. Trimming cost V 1 base and J 1 base; bases outside gene matches: 5. The CDR3 has 16 residues. CDR3 residues: CASSVLGGQGTDTQYF. The CDR3 bases are TGTGCCAGCAGCGTACTGGGGGGACAGGGCACAGATACGCAGTATTTT.

This chain joins TRBV4-3 and TRBJ2-6, with D tentatively TRBD1 (6 bases). The CDR3 sequence is 15 residues long. In germline, CDR1 is LGHNA, CDR2 YSLEER. Trimming pared 4 bases from V and 3 bases from J, leaving 10 bases between. CDR3 residues: CASSPQGRGANVLTF. The CDR3 DNA reads TGCGCCAGCAGCCCTCAGGGGCGTGGGGCCAACGTCCTGACTTTC.

The chain employs TRBV7-9 and TRBJ2-1, with 9 bases fitting TRBD1. CDR3 length: 15 amino acids. Germline V gene lookup returns CDR1 SEHNR and CDR2 FQNEAQ (reference sequence). Unmatched junction bases numbered 6, after V lost 1 base and J lost 8 bases. In DNA, the CDR3 is TGTGCCAGCAGCTTAGAGGACAGGGGATTGGATGAGCAGTTCTTC. This sequence encodes CASSLEDRGLDEQFF.

Turning to this clone: An end of the junction differs from the germline gene, which may be a read error. The chain couples TRBV30 to TRBJ1-1, with 7 positions matching TRBD1. The germline gives CDR1 GTSNPN, CDR2 SVGIG (reference sequence). The CDR3 runs 16 residues. CDR3 coding DNA: TGTGCCTGGAGTGTACTTTTCGGTTCCGATCCGGGACAGAAAAAGTTT. Translating it yields CAWSVLFGSDPGQKKF.

This rearrangement joins TRBV7-2 to TRBJ2-1, with D uncertain. Trimming cost V 2 bases and J 6 bases, with 8 bases left between them. The CDR3 extends over 13 amino acids. Germline CDR1 is SGHTA and CDR2 is FQGNSA. The CDR3 loop reads CASSLPGPNEQFF. CDR3 DNA: TGTGCCAGCAGCTTACCAGGACCCAATGAGCAGTTCTTC.

The CDR3 region has the DNA TGCAGCGCCCAACAAGATACTAGCACAGATACGCAGTATTTT. Translated: CSAQQDTSTDTQYF. V is TRBV29-1 and J is TRBJ2-3; D not certain. Looked up from germline, CDR1 is SQVTM and CDR2 is ANQGSEA. Trimming removed 7 bases at V and 0 bases at J, with 14 bases between. This CDR3 is 14 amino acids long.

A remark on this clone: The same CDR3 arises from other DNA sequences in this sample as well. The rearrangement links TRBV11-2 to TRBJ2-5, with D uncertain. The CDR3 spans 12 residues. CDR1 is SGHAT, CDR2 FQNNGV, per germline. V was clipped by 3 bases and J by 1 base, with 3 bases between them. CDR3: CASSFTQETQYF. CDR3 DNA: TGTGCCAGCAGCTTTACCCAAGAGACCCAGTACTTC.